Below are 11 T cell receptor beta chains sequenced from a single sample in a study of T cell repertoires in cytomegalovirus infection. TCRdb recomputed calls from the reads with MiXCR, one row per CDR3 protein. The sample lists about 920,000 distinct CDR3 sequences; around 30% were seen once. Which antigens these TCRs recognize remains unknown. The sequenced sample was cultured CD8+ T cells from PBMCs, obtained from culture after CMV antigen stimulation. These receptors originate from a human donor in good health (CMV status not recorded). Some clones in this sample may be carry-over from other donors' samples.

V gene TRBV12-3 or TRBV12-4 combines with J gene TRBJ1-1; D is unresolved. V lost 0 bases and J 4 bases, leaving 9 bases between the germline ends. This CDR3 is 14 amino acids long. Here the CDR3 reads CASSLALRITEAFF. The CDR3, as DNA: TGTGCCAGCAGTTTAGCGCTGAGGATCACTGAAGCTTTCTTT.

This clonotype appeared a few times. The chain links TRBV5-4 to TRBJ2-5; TRBD2 matches 7 bases. The CDR3 has 15 residues. Germline values: CDR1 SGHNT, CDR2 YYREEE (reference sequence). V shed 0 bases and J 4 bases; nucleotides not matched to a gene: 6. Here the CDR3 reads CASSLANERGETQYF. DNA for the CDR3: TGTGCCAGCAGCTTGGCCAACGAGCGGGGAGAGACCCAGTACTTC.

This clonotype showed up just a few times. The rearrangement joins TRBV5-1 to TRBJ1-1, with D unresolved. V lost 3 bases, J lost 4 bases, and 13 bases lay in between. Germline CDR1 SGHRS, CDR2 YFSETQ. CDR3 size: 14 residues. The CDR3 region is CASSSTSRGTEAFF. CDR3 nucleotide sequence: TGCGCCAGCAGCTCTACCTCCCGAGGCACTGAAGCTTTCTTT.

This clonotype was observed many times. J is TRBJ1-6 and V is TRBV6-2 or TRBV6-3; D may be TRBD1 (6 bases). V shed 7 bases and J shed 6 bases, with 16 bases lying between them. The CDR3 consists of 15 residues. Germline V lookup: CDR1 MNHEY, CDR2 SVGEGT. The CDR3: CASKGIDRSNSPLHF. The CDR3 nucleotides are TGTGCCAGCAAAGGAATCGACAGGTCTAATTCACCCCTCCACTTT.

This clonotype was found many times. V is TRBV7-3 and J is TRBJ2-3; 9 bases are a match to TRBD1. CDR3 size: 15 residues. Trimming cost V 2 bases and J 4 bases; bases outside gene matches: 4. Germline CDR1 is SGHTA and CDR2 is FQGTGA. The CDR3 spells CASSLGTGFADTQYF. DNA for the CDR3: TGTGCCAGCAGCTTAGGGACAGGGTTCGCAGATACGCAGTATTTT. The variable domain in full, completed from reference TRBV7-3 and TRBJ2-3, reads GAGVSQTPSNKVTEKGKYVELRCDPISGHTALYWYRQSLGQGPEFLIYFQGTGAADDSGLPNDRFFAVRPEGSVSTLKIQRTERGDSAVYLCASSLGTGFADTQYFGPGTRLTVL.

This chain uses TRBV27 with TRBJ1-4, with D unclear. V lost 5 bases and J 3 bases, leaving 13 bases between the germline ends. Germline values: CDR1 MNHEY, CDR2 SMNVEV (reference sequence). CDR3 length: 15 residues. CDR3 sequence reads: CASSLIPLSNEKLFF. CDR3 nucleotide sequence: TGTGCCAGCAGTCTCATCCCCCTATCTAATGAAAAACTGTTTTTT.

This clonotype was recorded many times. This chain joins TRBV27 and TRBJ1-4, with no clear D. CDR1 and CDR2 from the germline V gene are MNHEY and SMNVEV (reference sequence). There are 15 residues in the CDR3. The V gene lost 0 bases and the J gene lost 5 bases, with 10 bases spanning the gap. The DNA of the CDR3 is TGTGCCAGCAGTTTATCGGGAGGGCTGAATGAAAAACTGTTTTTT. This translates into CASSLSGGLNEKLFF.

In its sample, this clonotype was seen a few times. The chain carries TRBV27 and TRBJ1-5; D remains unclear. The CDR3 has 14 residues. V was pared by 6 bases and J by 2 bases, with 11 bases between. Germline V lookup: CDR1 MNHEY, CDR2 SMNVEV (reference sequence). The CDR3 nucleotides read TGTGCCAGCAGAAGCGGCGGTGGCAATCAGCCCCAGCATTTT. It translates to CASRSGGGNQPQHF.

In its sample, this clonotype was seen a few times. The rearrangement uses TRBV12-5 and TRBJ2-1; no clear D. The CDR3 has 13 amino acids. Trimming left V 5 bases short and J 4 bases short, with 9 bases between. Per germline, CDR1 LGHNT and CDR2 FRNRAP. The CDR3 loop reads CASGTGHYNEQFF. The DNA of the CDR3 is TGTGCTAGTGGTACCGGGCATTACAATGAGCAGTTCTTC.

This clonotype was seen more than once but under ten times. V usage is TRBV3-1 and J usage is TRBJ2-5; TRBD1 might be the D (6 bases). This CDR3 region has 15 residues. Per germline, CDR1 LGHDT and CDR2 YNNKEL (reference sequence). The V gene lost 1 base and the J gene lost 2 bases, with 11 bases spanning the gap. The CDR3 coding sequence is TGTGCCAGCAGCCAAGTTGAGGACAGACAAGAGACCCAGTACTTC. The encoded protein is CASSQVEDRQETQYF.

The chain links TRBV7-2 to TRBJ2-7, with D hard to call. CDR1 is SGHTA and CDR2 is FQGNSA in the germline V gene. Trimming stripped 7 bases from V and 4 bases from J, with 14 bases between. This CDR3 contains 13 residues. The CDR3 DNA sequence: TGTGCCAGCAAAGTGGGTCCGGAGTACGAGCAGTACGTC. This translates into CASKVGPEYEQYV.